The 2 T cell receptor beta chains below all came from one sample that was sequenced in a study of T cells in Graves' hyperthyroidism and ophthalmopathy. RNA transcripts gave rise to amplified TCR beta CDR3 regions. The HTBI primer set drove a first-round RT-PCR of the TCR CDR3. TCRdb itself ran the multiplex PCR reads through MiXCR, one entry per CDR3 protein. The sample lists about 700,000 distinct CDR3 sequences; over 40% were seen once. Material: peripheral blood or thyroid tissue (not recorded which). The receptor source for this set is an adult man with Graves' disease, either hyperthyroidism or ophthalmopathy (not recorded which).

As for this clonotype: A read error is possible here, since a much larger clone lies one base away. The chain employs TRBV5-1 and TRBJ2-6; 10 positions agree with TRBD1. Germline V gives CDR1 SGHRS, CDR2 YFSETQ. This CDR3 has 15 residues. CDR3 in DNA: TGCGCCAGCGAGGGGACAGGGGCTGGGGCCAACGGCCTGACTTTC. Encoded protein: CASEGTGAGANGLTF.

The J gene is TRBJ1-3, the V gene TRBV7-2; 7 bases match TRBD1. The CDR3 length is 16 residues. Germline V gives CDR1 SGHTA, CDR2 FQGNSA. Trimming cost V 5 bases and J 2 bases; bases outside gene matches: 9. CDR3 in amino acids: CASSQRQGLAGNTIYF. CDR3 nucleotides: TGTGCCAGCAGCCAACGACAGGGATTGGCTGGAAACACCATATATTTT.